The 25 T cell receptor beta chains presented below share a single source sample, sequenced in a study of T-cell reconstitution after alpha-beta-depleted transplantation in children. It was with unique molecular identifiers that the TCRbeta library was prepared. In TCRdb, the PCR reads were re-called with MiXCR into one record per CDR3 protein. The top ten clones hold about 28% of a sample with about 980,000 distinct CDR3 sequences, around 30% of them seen once. Sequenced here: PBMCs, mostly from graft donor cells, sampled 360 days after TCRalphabeta/CD19-depleted stem cell transplant. Receptors originate from a boy in the first two years of life who had a stem cell transplant for SCID, so the T cells may come from the graft donor.

This clonotype was counted between two and nine times. The DNA of the CDR3 is TGTGCCAGCAGCGATACAGGGACTACTAACACCGGGGAGCTGTTTTTT. Protein product: CASSDTGTTNTGELFF. The chain has TRBV7-8 and TRBJ2-2; D is possibly TRBD2 (7 bases). This CDR3 has 16 amino acids. The germline V gene encodes CDR1 SGHVS and CDR2 FQNEAQ. V lost 5 bases to trimming and J lost 2 bases, with 15 bases between them. Complete variable domain (other parts from reference TRBV7-8 and TRBJ2-2): GAGVSQSPRYKVAKRGQDVALRCDPISGHVSLFWYQQALGQGPEFLTYFQNEAQLDKSGLPSDRFFAERPEGSVSTLKIQRTQQEDSAVYLCASSDTGTTNTGELFFGEGSRLTVL.

The J gene is TRBJ2-7, the V gene TRBV12-3 or TRBV12-4; TRBD2 is a possible D gene (5 bases). The ends were cut back, 2 bases at V and 6 bases at J, with 14 bases in the middle. The CDR3 spans 14 residues. CDR3 sequence (DNA): TGTGCCAGCAGTTTACTCCGAGGGTTGAGCGAGCAGTACTTC. This translates into CASSLLRGLSEQYF.

This clonotype was recorded only once. The chain couples TRBV5-6 to TRBJ2-2, with D possibly matching TRBD1 (6 bases). CDR1 SGHDT and CDR2 YYEEEE come from the germline V gene. The CDR3 totals 15 residues. Deletions cut 2 bases from V and 5 bases from J, with 13 bases between. CDR3 region: CASSFRQGRTGELFF. Written as DNA, the CDR3 is TGTGCCAGCAGCTTCAGGCAGGGGAGAACCGGGGAGCTGTTTTTT.

This clonotype turned up a few times. The CDR3 DNA is TGCAGCGTTTTGCGGGGGGCTATAGATACGCAGTATTTT. Protein: CSVLRGAIDTQYF. The chain is built from TRBV29-1 and TRBJ2-3, with 8 positions matching TRBD2. The CDR3 covers 13 residues. V lost 5 bases, J lost 5 bases, and 6 bases stayed unmatched. CDR1 and CDR2 (germline): SQVTM, ANQGSEA.

The chain couples TRBV9 to TRBJ1-3, with unresolved D. The germline V gene encodes CDR1 SGDLS and CDR2 YYNGEE. Trimming cost V 0 bases and J 5 bases, with 15 bases left between them. This CDR3 contains 16 residues. The CDR3 DNA sequence: TGTGCCAGCAGCGTAGGGGAGCAGACAAGGAGAAACACCATATATTTT. This encodes CASSVGEQTRRNTIYF.

This clonotype was counted a few times. CDR3 nucleotides: TGTGCCAGCAGCTTAGAGTCCACAGCTCCCTACAATGAGCAGTTCTTC. As protein: CASSLESTAPYNEQFF. The V gene is TRBV11-1, the J gene TRBJ2-1; D is undetermined. V lost 1 base and J lost 2, with 12 bases in between. The CDR3 has 16 amino acids. Germline V gene sequence: CDR1 SGHAT, CDR2 FQDESV (reference sequence).

The CDR3 loop reads CATLIQGYFGYTF. The CDR3 DNA follows: TGTGCCACCTTAATACAGGGGTACTTTGGCTACACCTTC. The rearrangement joins TRBV12-3 or TRBV12-4 to TRBJ1-2; 7 positions agree with TRBD1. V shed 10 bases and J 7 bases; nucleotides not matched to a gene: 12. The CDR3 sequence is 13 residues long.

The chain recombines TRBV5-1 with TRBJ2-1; TRBD2 matches at 9 bases. Per germline, CDR1 SGHRS and CDR2 YFSETQ. The CDR3 sequence is 15 residues long. The J segment lost 10 bases and the V segment lost 6 bases, leaving 14 bases of the junction unmatched. CDR3 coding DNA: TGCGCCAGCATGTTGACTAGCGGACCCCCAAACGAGCAGTTCTTC. Translated: CASMLTSGPPNEQFF.

This clonotype has more than one count but fewer than ten. The V call is TRBV20-1, the J call TRBJ2-3; the D gene is possibly TRBD1 (5 bases). Deletions cut 2 bases from V and 1 base from J, with 19 bases between. Germline lookup yields CDR1 DFQATT and CDR2 SNEGSKA (reference sequence). CDR3 length: 17 residues. In nucleotides, the CDR3 is TGCAGTGCTAGATCCCCACATTTCAGGGCCGGCACAGATACGCAGTATTTT. It specifies CSARSPHFRAGTDTQYF.

The V gene is TRBV7-9, the J gene TRBJ2-7, with a possible D match to TRBD2 (5 bases). This CDR3 spans 15 amino acids. CDR1 SEHNR and CDR2 FQNEAQ come from the germline V gene (reference sequence). V lost 3 bases and J 5 bases, leaving 17 bases between the germline ends. DNA for the CDR3: TGTGCCAGCAGCTTTCTCCCCGTGAGGGAAAACGAGCAGTACTTC. Translating it yields CASSFLPVRENEQYF.

V is TRBV7-6 and J is TRBJ1-1; D gene ambiguous. Germline CDR1 reads SGHVS; CDR2 reads FNYEAQ. This CDR3 has 15 residues. Trimming took 5 bases from V and 6 from J, leaving 19 bases between them. This chain's CDR3 is CASSRFLGKGAEAFF. As DNA, the CDR3 is TGTGCCAGCAGCAGATTCCTCGGGAAAGGCGCTGAAGCTTTCTTT.

The chain employs TRBV12-3 or TRBV12-4 and TRBJ1-1; D uncertain. CDR3 length equals 15 residues. Trimming removed 2 bases at V and 4 bases at J, with 14 bases between. The CDR3 bases are TGTGCCAGCAGTTTAAATCTGGATCCCGGCACTGAAGCTTTCTTT. Residues: CASSLNLDPGTEAFF.

Only a few counts were recorded for this clonotype. V usage is TRBV5-1 and J usage is TRBJ2-3; TRBD2 matches 10 bases. The CDR3 runs to 17 residues. The J segment lost 5 bases and the V segment lost 5 bases, leaving 14 bases of the junction unmatched. CDR1 is SGHRS, CDR2 YFSETQ, per germline. The CDR3 coding sequence is TGCGCCAGCAGTTATGACCCTAGCGGGGGCGACGGAGATACGCAGTATTTT. It is translated as CASSYDPSGGDGDTQYF.

V and J are TRBV12-3 or TRBV12-4 and TRBJ1-2; D not certain. The CDR3 has 15 amino acids. V lost 5 bases to trimming and J lost 4 bases, with 17 bases between them. CDR3 nucleotides: TGTGCCAGCAGTCTCTACACCCTAAAGACCTATGGCTACACCTTC. Its translation: CASSLYTLKTYGYTF.

At least ten counts were recorded for this clonotype. This chain uses TRBV5-1 with TRBJ2-1; D not certain. Germline V gene data show CDR1 as SGHRS and CDR2 as YFSETQ. The CDR3 consists of 14 residues. The V end was cut by 5 bases, the J end by 0 bases, with 9 bases between. Here the CDR3 reads CASSFVSSYNEQFF. The CDR3 DNA follows: TGCGCCAGCAGTTTCGTGAGCTCCTACAATGAGCAGTTCTTC.

This clonotype was detected a few times. V is TRBV30 and J is TRBJ1-1; the D is unclear. Germline CDR1 GTSNPN, CDR2 SVGIG (reference sequence). The CDR3 has 12 residues. The ends were cut back, 4 bases at V and 6 bases at J, with 12 bases in the middle. In DNA, the CDR3 is TGTGCCTGGAAACCTCAAGACGCTGAAGCTTTCTTT. This translates into CAWKPQDAEAFF.

In nucleotides, the CDR3 is TGTGCCAGCAGTTTGAGACAGGACAATTCACCCCTCCACTTT. Amino acid sequence: CASSLRQDNSPLHF. The genes are TRBV12-3 or TRBV12-4 and TRBJ1-6, with D possibly matching TRBD1 (6 bases). The CDR3 runs 14 residues. V shed 3 bases and J shed 7 bases, with 10 bases lying between them.

This clonotype has only a few counts. This chain links TRBV12-3 or TRBV12-4 with TRBJ1-1, with D possibly matching TRBD1 (5 bases). This CDR3 has 15 residues. The V end was cut by 0 bases, the J end by 0 bases, with 8 bases between. CDR3 coding DNA: TGTGCCAGCAGTTTAGCGCCCAGGGTGAACACTGAAGCTTTCTTT. Translating it yields CASSLAPRVNTEAFF.

V usage is TRBV7-9 and J usage is TRBJ2-5, with TRBD2 matching over 10 bases. Germline CDR1 reads SEHNR; CDR2 reads FQNEAQ (reference sequence). After removal of 8 bases from V and 1 base from J, the junction contained 7 bases not matched to a gene. The CDR3 length is 15 residues. In DNA form, the CDR3 reads TGTGCCAGCCCCCCTAGCGGGGGTGTCCAAGAGACCCAGTACTTC. Translated, it gives CASPPSGGVQETQYF.

This clonotype has only a few counts. This chain connects TRBV6-5 to TRBJ1-6, with 8 bases fitting TRBD1. After removal of 1 base from V and 8 bases from J, the junction contained 4 bases not matched to a gene. From germline, CDR1 is MNHEY and CDR2 SVGAGI. The CDR3 contains 15 residues. For the CDR3, the DNA is TGTGCCAGCAGTTACTTATGGACAGGGTATTCACCCCTCCACTTT. Amino acid sequence: CASSYLWTGYSPLHF.

This clonotype has a handful of counts. This may be a read error, as it is one base from a much larger clone. This chain uses TRBV6-5 with TRBJ2-2; D remains unclear. The germline gives CDR1 MNHEY, CDR2 SVGAGI. This CDR3 is built from 13 residues. With 2 bases removed from V and 1 base from J, the gap between germline ends came to 2 bases. The CDR3 coding sequence is TGTGCCAGCAGTTACGTGAACACCGGGGAGCTGTTTTTT. Amino acid sequence: CASSYVNTGELFF.

This clonotype came up a few times. CDR3 residues: CASSFVRGEEYF. The CDR3 bases are TGTGCCAGCAGTTTTGTCCGGGGAGAAGAGTACTTC. The rearrangement links TRBV12-3 or TRBV12-4 to TRBJ2-7; a weak D match, TRBD2 (5 bases). This CDR3 spans 12 amino acids. Trimming cost V 3 bases and J 11 bases, with 14 bases left between them.

The V gene is TRBV27, the J gene TRBJ1-1, with 9 bases matching TRBD1. The CDR3 has 15 residues. Germline V gives CDR1 MNHEY, CDR2 SMNVEV (reference sequence). The J segment lost 2 bases and the V segment lost 5 bases, leaving 6 bases of the junction unmatched. The CDR3 sequence is CASSTLGQGNTEAFF. CDR3 DNA sequence: TGTGCCAGCAGTACGCTGGGACAGGGAAACACTGAAGCTTTCTTT.

The J gene is TRBJ2-7, the V gene TRBV1; the DNA was not compared with TRBD2, the D call given in the table. TRBV1 is tagged as a pseudogene. The CDR3 consists of 14 residues. The CDR3 region has the DNA TGCACCAGCAGCATTTATACTAGTTTCTACGAGCAGTACTTC. This translates into CTSSIYTSFYEQYF.

This clonotype was recorded a few times. The chain is built from TRBV7-3 and TRBJ1-1; D gene unclear. The CDR3 has 13 amino acids. Trimming shortened V by 5 bases and J by 0 bases, and 7 bases separated the two germline ends. CDR1 and CDR2 (germline): SGHTA, FQGTGA. This CDR3 is CASSTHLNTEAFF. The CDR3 DNA follows: TGTGCCAGCAGCACACACCTGAACACTGAAGCTTTCTTT.